This TCR beta chain comes out of a study of blood T cell repertoires in COVID-19 (dated by TCRdb to 2020 to 2021). In terms of the full investigation: Samples covering the acute and convalescent phases of COVID-19 were provided by collaborators in the United States, Italy and Spain. Subjects who had been exposed to COVID-19, were actively infected with it, or had recovered from it provided the deeply sampled blood TCRbeta repertoires that made up the dataset. Where HLA class I and class II types were available, the types were taken from metadata supplied by the sample provider, not from assay-based typing. The repertoires were made available in a free public database intended to serve as a resource for research on the immune response to SARS-CoV-2. A de-identified subject ID, COVID-19 status, age in years and sex were almost always included in the sample metadata. The prospective study material was composed of cDNA or gDNA derived from T cells, B-cell-depleted T cells, or PBMCs. The samples were drawn from the first 160 participants of the ongoing ImmuneRACE study and from 1,254 subjects provided by 6 global collaborators.

The CDR3 numbers 15 residues from cysteine through phenylalanine. Only CDR3 DNA is held: 45 bases, read in frame from base 1. After removal of 9 bases from V and 10 bases from J, the junction retains 10 bases not matched to a gene. CDR1 and CDR2 are drawn from the germline V gene: KGHSH, LQKENI. A word on this clone: Its antigen is currently not known. No base-level quality is on record; no much larger clone is a single base apart.

The paper as a whole reports these results and caveats: The quantity of clinical and demographic metadata differed by source and by participant and was supplied without curation.

TCRbeta CDR3 regions were amplified from genomic DNA by means of the immunoSEQ Assay, a bias-controlled multiplex PCR. In the source study's methods: Nucleated cell counts per sample were estimated from amplification of reference gene primers within the assay. To quantify the absolute abundance of each unique TCRbeta CDR3 rearrangement, sequence reads were collapsed and filtered. Productive Simpson clonality was computed per sample as the square root of Simpson's diversity index over productive rearrangements. The immuneACCESS repertoire file appears here via TCRdb, limited to in-frame rearrangements. These files lack a portion of the clones; in checked studies, under half of the deficit traces to unresolved V genes, and the cause of the others is not known. D and trimming come from the DNA, and the V and J calls and clone size come from that table. This sample has 150,000 to 200,000 clones in its table, and approximately 80% of those were observed once. Together, the top ten hold 10% to 15% of the sample.

Participants in the prospective study were aged roughly 18 to 100 years, lived in under 30 United States geographic areas, and enrolled through a virtual design. To assign participants to cohorts, the prospective study relied on clinical history that participants themselves reported in a screening survey and a study questionnaire. For ImmuneRACE Cohort 3, a participant was defined as recovered based on two consecutive negative NP/OP PCR tests, clearance by a healthcare professional, or resolution of symptoms. In the prospective study, whole blood, serum and a nasopharyngeal or oropharyngeal swab were collected from each participant by mobile phlebotomists. Additional blood draws and questionnaires over an approximately 2-month period could optionally be provided by prospective study participants. Before DNA extraction, blood samples from the prospective study were shipped at room temperature or frozen.

The chain was built from TRBV18 and TRBJ2-1, and 15 junction bases match TRBD2. The clonotype was recovered from a man over 45 who had recovered from COVID-19. The sequenced material came from PBMCs or T cells enriched from blood (not recorded which). The DNA sequence is given as TGTGCCAGTTGCGGACTAGCGGGGGGGCTAGGAGAGCAGTTCTTC. This codes for CASCGLAGGLGEQFF.